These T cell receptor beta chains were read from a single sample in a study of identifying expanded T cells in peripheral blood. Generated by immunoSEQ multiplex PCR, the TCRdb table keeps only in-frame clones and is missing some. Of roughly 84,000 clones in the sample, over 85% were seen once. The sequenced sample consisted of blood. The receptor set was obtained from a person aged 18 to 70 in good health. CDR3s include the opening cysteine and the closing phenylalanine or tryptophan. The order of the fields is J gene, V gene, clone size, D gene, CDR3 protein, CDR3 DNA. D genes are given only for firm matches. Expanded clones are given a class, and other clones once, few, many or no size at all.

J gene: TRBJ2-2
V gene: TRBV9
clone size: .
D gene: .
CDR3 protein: CASSVVPSPGPGELFF
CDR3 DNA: TGTGCCAGCAGCGTAGTCCCGTCCCCAGGGCCCGGGGAGCTGTTTTTT

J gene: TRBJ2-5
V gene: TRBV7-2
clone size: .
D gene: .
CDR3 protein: CASSPGPGRQETQYF
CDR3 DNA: TGTGCCAGCAGCCCCGGCCCAGGTAGACAAGAGACCCAGTACTTC

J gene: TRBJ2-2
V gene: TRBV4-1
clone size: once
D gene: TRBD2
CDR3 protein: CASSQDRAGTRYTGELFF
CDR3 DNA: TGCGCCAGCAGCCAAGATCGGGCTGGGACTAGATACACCGGGGAGCTGTTTTTT

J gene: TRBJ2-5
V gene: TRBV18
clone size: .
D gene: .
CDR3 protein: CASSRPGPQETQYF
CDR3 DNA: TGTGCCAGCTCACGACCCGGGCCACAAGAGACCCAGTACTTC

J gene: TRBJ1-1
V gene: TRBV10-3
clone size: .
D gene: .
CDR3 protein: CAISEEDRSNTEAFF
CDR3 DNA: TGTGCCATCAGTGAGGAGGACAGATCGAACACTGAAGCTTTCTTT

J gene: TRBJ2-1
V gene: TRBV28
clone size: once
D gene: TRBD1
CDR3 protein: CASSPRTGDNEQFF
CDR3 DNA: TGTGCCAGCAGTCCCCGGACAGGGGACAATGAGCAGTTCTTC

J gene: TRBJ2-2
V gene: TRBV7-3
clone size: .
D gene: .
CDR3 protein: CASSLRGTGELFF
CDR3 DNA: TGTGCCAGCAGCCTACGCGGAACCGGGGAGCTGTTTTTT

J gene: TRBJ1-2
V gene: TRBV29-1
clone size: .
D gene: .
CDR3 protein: CSTTRDRYGYTF
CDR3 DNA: TGCAGCACGACGCGGGACCGCTATGGCTACACCTTC

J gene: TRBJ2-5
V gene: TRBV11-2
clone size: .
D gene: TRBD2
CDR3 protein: CASSLTRGGGIGETQYF
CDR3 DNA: TGTGCCAGCAGCTTGACCCGCGGGGGTGGGATCGGAGAGACCCAGTACTTC

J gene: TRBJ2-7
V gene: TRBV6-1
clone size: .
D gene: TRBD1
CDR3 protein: CASVQGDSYEQYF
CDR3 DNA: TGTGCCAGCGTACAGGGGGACTCCTACGAGCAGTACTTC

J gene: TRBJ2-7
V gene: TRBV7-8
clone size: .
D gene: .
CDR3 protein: CASSLRWDLNYEQYF
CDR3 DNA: TGTGCCAGCAGCTTACGATGGGACCTGAACTACGAGCAGTACTTC

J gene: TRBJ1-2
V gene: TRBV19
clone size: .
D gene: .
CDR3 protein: CASSIQGNYGYTF
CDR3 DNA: TGTGCCAGTAGTATACAGGGCAACTATGGCTACACCTTC

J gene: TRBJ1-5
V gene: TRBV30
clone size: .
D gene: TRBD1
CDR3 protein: CAWSSAGGDQPQHF
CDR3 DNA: TGTGCCTGGAGTAGTGCAGGGGGCGATCAGCCCCAGCATTTT

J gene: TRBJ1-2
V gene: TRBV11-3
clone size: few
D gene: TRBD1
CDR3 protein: CASSRGQGSPNYGYTF
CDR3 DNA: TGTGCCAGCAGCCGCGGACAGGGATCTCCTAACTATGGCTACACCTTC

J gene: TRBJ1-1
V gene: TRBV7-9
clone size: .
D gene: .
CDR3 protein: CASSMRLEAFF
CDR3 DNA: TGTGCCAGCAGCATGAGGCTAGAAGCTTTCTTT

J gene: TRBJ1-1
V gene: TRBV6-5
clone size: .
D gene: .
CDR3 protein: CATSYDGRITEAFF
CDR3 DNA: TGTGCCACCAGTTACGACGGCCGGATCACTGAAGCTTTCTTT

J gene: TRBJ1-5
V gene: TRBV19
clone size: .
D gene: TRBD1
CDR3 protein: CASSISGTGGSGQPQHF
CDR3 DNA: TGTGCCAGTAGTATATCAGGGACAGGGGGTTCGGGCCAGCCCCAGCATTTT

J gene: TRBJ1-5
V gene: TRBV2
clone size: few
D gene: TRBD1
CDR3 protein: CASSEWRGQGRGDQPQHF
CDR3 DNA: TGTGCCAGCAGTGAATGGAGGGGACAGGGACGAGGCGATCAGCCCCAGCATTTT

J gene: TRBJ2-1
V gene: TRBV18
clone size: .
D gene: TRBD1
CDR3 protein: CASSLQGALRALGEQFF
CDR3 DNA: TGTGCCAGCTCATTGCAGGGGGCCCTTCGGGCTTTGGGTGAGCAGTTCTTC

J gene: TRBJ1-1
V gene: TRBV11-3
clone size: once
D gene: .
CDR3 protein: CASSLEENTEAFF
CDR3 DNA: TGTGCCAGCAGCTTAGAGGAGAACACTGAAGCTTTCTTT

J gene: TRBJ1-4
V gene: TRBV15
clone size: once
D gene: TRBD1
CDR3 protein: CATSREPGQGHEKLFF
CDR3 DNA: TGTGCCACCAGCAGAGAACCGGGACAGGGGCATGAAAAACTGTTTTTT

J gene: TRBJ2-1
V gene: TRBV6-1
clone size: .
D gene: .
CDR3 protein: CASSEERVAERVSRRSYNEQFF
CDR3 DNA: TGTGCCAGCAGTGAAGAAAGGGTAGCTGAGAGGGTATCACGCCGCTCCTACAATGAGCAGTTCTTC

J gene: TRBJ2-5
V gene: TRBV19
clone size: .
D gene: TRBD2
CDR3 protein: CASSTSGTSGRETQYF
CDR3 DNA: TGTGCCAGTAGTACGTCCGGGACTAGCGGGAGAGAGACCCAGTACTTC

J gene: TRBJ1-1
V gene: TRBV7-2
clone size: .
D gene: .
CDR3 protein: CASSQAGTPGNTEAFF
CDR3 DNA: TGTGCCAGCAGCCAGGCCGGCACACCGGGGAACACTGAAGCTTTCTTT

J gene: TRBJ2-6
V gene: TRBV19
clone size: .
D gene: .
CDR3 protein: CASSSQGANVLTF
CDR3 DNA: TGTGCCAGTAGTAGCCAGGGGGCCAACGTCCTGACTTTC

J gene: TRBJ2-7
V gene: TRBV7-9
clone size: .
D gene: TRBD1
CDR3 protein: CASSFGTEYEQYF
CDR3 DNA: TGTGCCAGCAGCTTTGGGACAGAATACGAGCAGTACTTC

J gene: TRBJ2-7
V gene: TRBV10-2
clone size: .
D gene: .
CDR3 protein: CASSGTGLYEQYF
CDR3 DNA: TGCGCCAGCAGTGGCACAGGGCTTTACGAGCAGTACTTC

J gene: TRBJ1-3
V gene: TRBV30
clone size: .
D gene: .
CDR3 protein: CAWNTSPLRGTIYF
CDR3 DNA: TGTGCCTGGAATACTAGCCCACTGAGGGGCACCATATATTTT

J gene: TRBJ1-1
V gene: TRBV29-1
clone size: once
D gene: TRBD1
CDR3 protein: CSWGQQNTEAFF
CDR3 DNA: TGCAGCTGGGGACAGCAGAACACTGAAGCTTTCTTT

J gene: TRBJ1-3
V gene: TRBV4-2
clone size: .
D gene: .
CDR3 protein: CASSQESAGNRNTIYF
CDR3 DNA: TGTGCCAGCAGCCAAGAGTCAGCAGGGAATAGAAACACCATATATTTT

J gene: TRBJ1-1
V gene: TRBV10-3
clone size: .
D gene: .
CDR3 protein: CAISDAAASNTEAFF
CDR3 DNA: TGTGCCATCAGTGATGCGGCAGCTTCGAACACTGAAGCTTTCTTT

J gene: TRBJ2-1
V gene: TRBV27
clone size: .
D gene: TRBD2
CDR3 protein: CASSLRLAAQNEQFF
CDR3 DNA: TGTGCCAGCAGTTTACGACTAGCTGCCCAGAATGAGCAGTTCTTC

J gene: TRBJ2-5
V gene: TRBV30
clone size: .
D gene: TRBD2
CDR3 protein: CAWTREYGQETQYF
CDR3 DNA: TGTGCCTGGACGCGGGAGTATGGTCAAGAGACCCAGTACTTC

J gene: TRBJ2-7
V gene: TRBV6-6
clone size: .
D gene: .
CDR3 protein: CASSYRDGPYEQYF
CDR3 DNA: TGTGCCAGCAGTTACAGGGACGGTCCCTACGAGCAGTACTTC

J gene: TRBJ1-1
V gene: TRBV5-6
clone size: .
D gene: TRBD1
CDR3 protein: CASSVTGGDTEAFF
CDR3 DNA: TGTGCCAGCAGCGTCACAGGGGGGGACACTGAAGCTTTCTTT

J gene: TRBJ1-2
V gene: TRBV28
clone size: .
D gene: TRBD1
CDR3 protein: CASSSGDRGSAGWYGYTF
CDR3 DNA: TGTGCCAGCAGTTCCGGTGACAGGGGGAGCGCGGGTTGGTATGGCTACACCTTC

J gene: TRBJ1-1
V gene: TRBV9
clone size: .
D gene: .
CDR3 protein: CASSVGQINTEAFF
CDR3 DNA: TGTGCCAGCAGCGTAGGACAGATAAACACTGAAGCTTTCTTT

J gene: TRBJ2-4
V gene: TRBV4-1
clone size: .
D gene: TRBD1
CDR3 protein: CASSQDIEGADKNIQYF
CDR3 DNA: TGCGCCAGCAGCCAAGATATAGAGGGGGCCGACAAAAACATTCAGTACTTC

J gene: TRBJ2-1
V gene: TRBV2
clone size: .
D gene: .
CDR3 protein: CASRGPGLYNEQFF
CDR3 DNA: TGTGCCAGCAGGGGACCGGGACTCTACAATGAGCAGTTCTTC

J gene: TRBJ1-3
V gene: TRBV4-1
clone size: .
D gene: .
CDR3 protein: CASSQVGGPSSGNTIYF
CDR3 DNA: TGCGCCAGCAGCCAAGTCGGGGGCCCGAGCTCTGGAAACACCATATATTTT

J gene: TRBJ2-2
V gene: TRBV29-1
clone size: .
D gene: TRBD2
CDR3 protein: CSALIASGLRGQGGRGTGELFF
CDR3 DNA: TGCAGCGCCCTGATTGCGTCGGGGCTCCGCGGTCAAGGCGGGAGGGGCACCGGGGAGCTGTTTTTT

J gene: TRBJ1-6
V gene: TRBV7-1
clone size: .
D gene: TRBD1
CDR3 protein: CASSLQGDSSPLHF
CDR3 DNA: TGTGCCAGCAGCTTACAGGGGGATAGTTCACCCCTCCACTTT

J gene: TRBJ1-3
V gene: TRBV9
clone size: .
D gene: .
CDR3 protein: CASSARGDGNTIYF
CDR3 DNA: TGTGCCAGCAGCGCCCGCGGGGATGGAAACACCATATATTTT

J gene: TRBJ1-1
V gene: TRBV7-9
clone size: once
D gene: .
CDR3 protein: CASAGFRMNTEAFF
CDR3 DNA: TGTGCCAGCGCAGGGTTTCGCATGAACACTGAAGCTTTCTTT

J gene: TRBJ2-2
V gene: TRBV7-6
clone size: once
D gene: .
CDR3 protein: CASSPSAGNTGELFF
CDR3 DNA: TGTGCCAGCAGCCCATCAGCGGGGAACACCGGGGAGCTGTTTTTT

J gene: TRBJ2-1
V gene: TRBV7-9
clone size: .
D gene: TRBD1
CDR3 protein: CASSLQGDYNEQFF
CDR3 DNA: TGTGCCAGCAGCCTCCAGGGGGACTACAATGAGCAGTTCTTC

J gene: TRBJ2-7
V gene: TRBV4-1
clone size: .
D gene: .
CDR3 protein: CASSQASGKTYEQYF
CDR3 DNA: TGCGCCAGCAGCCAAGCCAGTGGGAAGACCTACGAGCAGTACTTC

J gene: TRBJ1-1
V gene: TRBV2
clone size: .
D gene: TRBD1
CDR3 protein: CASRYRGGDFGGTEAFF
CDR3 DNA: TGTGCCAGCAGATACAGGGGCGGTGATTTTGGGGGCACTGAAGCTTTCTTT

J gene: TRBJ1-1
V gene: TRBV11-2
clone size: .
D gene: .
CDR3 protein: CASMGEGPDTEAFF
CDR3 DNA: TGTGCCAGCATGGGGGAAGGGCCTGACACTGAAGCTTTCTTT

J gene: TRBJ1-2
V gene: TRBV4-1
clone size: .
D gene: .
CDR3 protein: CASSQVGQAFNYGYTF
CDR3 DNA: TGCGCCAGCAGCCAAGTTGGCCAGGCTTTTAACTATGGCTACACCTTC

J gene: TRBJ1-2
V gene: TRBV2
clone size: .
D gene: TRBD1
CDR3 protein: CASRKGQGVDGYTF
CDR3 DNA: TGTGCCAGCAGAAAAGGACAGGGAGTGGATGGCTACACCTTC

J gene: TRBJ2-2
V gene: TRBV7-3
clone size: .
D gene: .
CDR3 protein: CASSPDSATGELFF
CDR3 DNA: TGTGCCAGCAGCCCAGACTCGGCCACCGGGGAGCTGTTTTTT